The TCR beta chain described here comes from a study of graft-versus-host responses after intestinal transplantation. Study information: Recipients were given multivisceral, liver-intestinal, or isolated intestinal transplants. General study points: Some patients had graft-donor T cell macrochimerism, and their allografts showed high graft-versus-host to host-versus-graft clonal ratios. An association linked early post-transplant HvG declines with peak circulating GvH clone levels.

V was shortened by 4 bases and J by 3 bases, with 23 bases between the two germline ends. There are 17 residues in the CDR3. The germline V gene has CDR1 SGHRS and CDR2 YFSETQ. The assay was immunoSEQ multiplex PCR, and TCRdb's table has in-frame clones only and misses some. This sample has approximately 88,000 clones, with almost 90% found just once. To note about this clone: Its antigen is unknown.

Material: unstimulated CD4+ T cells sorted from spleen or lymph node cells, obtained before intestinal transplant. The V call is TRBV5-1, the J call TRBJ2-7; TRBD1 might be the D (6 bases). This sequence was found in a human donor who received an intestinal transplant. The CDR3, as DNA: TGCGCCAGCAGCGCCATCCCGGGGACACTTGGGATCTACGAGCAGTACTTC. This translates into CASSAIPGTLGIYEQYF.